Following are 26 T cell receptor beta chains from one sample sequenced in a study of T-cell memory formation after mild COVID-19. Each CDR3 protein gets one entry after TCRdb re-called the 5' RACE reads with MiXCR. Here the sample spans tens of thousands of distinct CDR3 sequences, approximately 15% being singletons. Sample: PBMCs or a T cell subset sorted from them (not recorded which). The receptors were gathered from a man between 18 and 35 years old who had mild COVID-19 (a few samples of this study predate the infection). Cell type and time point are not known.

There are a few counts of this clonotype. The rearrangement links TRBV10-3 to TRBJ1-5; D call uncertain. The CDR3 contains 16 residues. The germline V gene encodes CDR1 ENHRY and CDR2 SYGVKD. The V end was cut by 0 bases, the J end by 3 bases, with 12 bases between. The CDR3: CAISESVLGINQPQHF. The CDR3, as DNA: TGTGCCATCAGTGAGTCGGTATTGGGAATCAATCAGCCCCAGCATTTT.

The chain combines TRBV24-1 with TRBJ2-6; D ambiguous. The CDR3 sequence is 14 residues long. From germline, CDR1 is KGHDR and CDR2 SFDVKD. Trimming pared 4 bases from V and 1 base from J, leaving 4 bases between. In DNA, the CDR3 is TGTGCCACCAGTGACACGTCTGGGGCCAACGTCCTGACTTTC. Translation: CATSDTSGANVLTF.

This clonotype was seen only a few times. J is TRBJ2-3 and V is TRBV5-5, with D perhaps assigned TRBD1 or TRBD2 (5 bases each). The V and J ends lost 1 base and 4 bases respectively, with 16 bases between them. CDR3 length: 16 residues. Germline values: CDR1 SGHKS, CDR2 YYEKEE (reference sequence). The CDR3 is CASSLRLGPPADTQYF. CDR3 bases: TGTGCCAGCAGCTTGAGGCTGGGACCGCCTGCAGATACGCAGTATTTT.

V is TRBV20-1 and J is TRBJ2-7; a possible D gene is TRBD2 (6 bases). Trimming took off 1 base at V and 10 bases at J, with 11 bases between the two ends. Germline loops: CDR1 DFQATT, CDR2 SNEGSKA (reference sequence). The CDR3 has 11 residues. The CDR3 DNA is TGCAGTGCTAGAGGTGGGGGACTCCAGTACGTC. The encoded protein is CSARGGGLQYV.

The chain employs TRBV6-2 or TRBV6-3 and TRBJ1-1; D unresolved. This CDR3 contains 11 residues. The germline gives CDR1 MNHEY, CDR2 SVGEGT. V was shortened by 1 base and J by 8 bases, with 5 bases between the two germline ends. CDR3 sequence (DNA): TGTGCCAGCAGTTACTGGTCGGAAGCTTTCTTT. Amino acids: CASSYWSEAFF.

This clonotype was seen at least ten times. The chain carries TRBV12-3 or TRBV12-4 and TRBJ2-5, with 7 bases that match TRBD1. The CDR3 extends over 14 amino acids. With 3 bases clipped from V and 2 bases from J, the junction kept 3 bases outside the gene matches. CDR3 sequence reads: CASSFPTGQETQYF. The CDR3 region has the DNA TGTGCCAGCAGTTTCCCGACAGGGCAAGAGACCCAGTACTTC.

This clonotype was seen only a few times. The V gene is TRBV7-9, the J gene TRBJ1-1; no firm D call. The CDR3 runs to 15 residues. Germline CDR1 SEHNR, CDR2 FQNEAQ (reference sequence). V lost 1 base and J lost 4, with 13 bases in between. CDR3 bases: TGTGCCAGCAGCTTAGGACCCACTGGAGTCACTGAAGCTTTCTTT. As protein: CASSLGPTGVTEAFF.

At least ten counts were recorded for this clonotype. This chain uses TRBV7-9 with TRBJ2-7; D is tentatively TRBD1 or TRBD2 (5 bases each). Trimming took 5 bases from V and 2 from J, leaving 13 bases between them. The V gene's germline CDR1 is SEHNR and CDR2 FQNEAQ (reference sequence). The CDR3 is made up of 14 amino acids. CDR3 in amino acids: CASSPRDLPYEQYV. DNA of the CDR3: TGTGCCAGCAGCCCCCGGGACCTCCCCTACGAGCAGTACGTC.

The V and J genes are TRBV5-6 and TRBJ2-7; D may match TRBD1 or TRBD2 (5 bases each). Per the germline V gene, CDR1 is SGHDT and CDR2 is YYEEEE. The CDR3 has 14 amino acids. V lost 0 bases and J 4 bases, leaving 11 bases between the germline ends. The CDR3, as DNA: TGTGCCAGCAGCTTGGGAGGGGTTCCGTACGAGCAGTACGTC. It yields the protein CASSLGGVPYEQYV.

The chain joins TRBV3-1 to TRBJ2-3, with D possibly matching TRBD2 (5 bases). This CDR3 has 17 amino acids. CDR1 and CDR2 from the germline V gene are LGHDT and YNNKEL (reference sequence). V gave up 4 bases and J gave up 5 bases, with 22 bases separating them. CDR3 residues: CASSRLEGNRVEDTQYF. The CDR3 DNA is TGTGCCAGCAGCCGCCTCGAGGGAAATCGTGTAGAAGATACGCAGTATTTT.

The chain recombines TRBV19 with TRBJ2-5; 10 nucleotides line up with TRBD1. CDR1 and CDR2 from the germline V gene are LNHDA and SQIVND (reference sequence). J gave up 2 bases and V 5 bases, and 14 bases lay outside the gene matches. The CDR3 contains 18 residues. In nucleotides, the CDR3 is TGTGCCAGTAGTCTTTCGACCGGGACAGGGGCAATACAAGAGACCCAGTACTTC. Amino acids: CASSLSTGTGAIQETQYF. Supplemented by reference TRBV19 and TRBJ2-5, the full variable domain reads DGGITQSPKYLFRKEGQNVTLSCEQNLNHDAMYWYRQDPGQGLRLIYYSQIVNDFQKGDIAEGYSVSREKKESFPLTVTSAQKNPTAFYLCASSLSTGTGAIQETQYFGPGTRLLVL.

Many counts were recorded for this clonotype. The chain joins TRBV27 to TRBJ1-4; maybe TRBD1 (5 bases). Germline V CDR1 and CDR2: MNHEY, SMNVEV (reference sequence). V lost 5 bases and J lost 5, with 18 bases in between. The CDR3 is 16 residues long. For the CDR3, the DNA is TGTGCCAGCAGTACCGAACCGGGACGACTAAATGAAAAACTGTTTTTT. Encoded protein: CASSTEPGRLNEKLFF.

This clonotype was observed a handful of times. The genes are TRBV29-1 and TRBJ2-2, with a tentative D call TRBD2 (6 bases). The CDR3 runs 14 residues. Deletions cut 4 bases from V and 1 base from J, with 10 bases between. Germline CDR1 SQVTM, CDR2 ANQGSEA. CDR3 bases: TGCAGCGTTGTGGGGGGTCTGAACACCGGGGAGCTGTTTTTT. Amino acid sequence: CSVVGGLNTGELFF.

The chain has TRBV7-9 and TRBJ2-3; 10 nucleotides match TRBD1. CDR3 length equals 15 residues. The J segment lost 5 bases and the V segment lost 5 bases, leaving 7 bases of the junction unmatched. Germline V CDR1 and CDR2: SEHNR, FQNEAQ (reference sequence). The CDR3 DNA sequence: TGTGCCAGCAGCACACGGACAGGGGGTGAAGATACGCAGTATTTT. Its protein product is CASSTRTGGEDTQYF.

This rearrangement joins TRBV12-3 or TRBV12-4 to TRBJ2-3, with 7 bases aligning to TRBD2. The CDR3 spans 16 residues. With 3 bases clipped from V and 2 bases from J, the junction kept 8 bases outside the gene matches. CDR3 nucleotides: TGTGCCAGCAGTTTCTTTTCGGCGGGGGACACAGATACGCAGTATTTT. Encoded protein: CASSFFSAGDTDTQYF.

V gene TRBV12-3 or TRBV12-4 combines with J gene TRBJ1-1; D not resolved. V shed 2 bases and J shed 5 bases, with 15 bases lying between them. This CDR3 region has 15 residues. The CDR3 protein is CASSLSSLVGTEAFF. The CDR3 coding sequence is TGTGCCAGCAGTTTATCATCATTAGTGGGGACTGAAGCTTTCTTT.

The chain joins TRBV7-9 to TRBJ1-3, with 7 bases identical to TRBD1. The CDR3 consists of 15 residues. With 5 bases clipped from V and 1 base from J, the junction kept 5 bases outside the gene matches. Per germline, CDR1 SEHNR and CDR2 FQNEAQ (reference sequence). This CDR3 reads CASSPPTGSGNTIYF. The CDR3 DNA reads TGTGCCAGCAGCCCGCCGACAGGGTCTGGAAACACCATATATTTT.

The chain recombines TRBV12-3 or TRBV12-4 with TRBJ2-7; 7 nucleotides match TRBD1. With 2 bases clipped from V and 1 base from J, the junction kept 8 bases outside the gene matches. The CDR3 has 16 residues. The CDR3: CASSLMEWGQSYEQYF. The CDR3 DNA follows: TGTGCCAGCAGTTTAATGGAGTGGGGACAGTCCTACGAGCAGTACTTC.

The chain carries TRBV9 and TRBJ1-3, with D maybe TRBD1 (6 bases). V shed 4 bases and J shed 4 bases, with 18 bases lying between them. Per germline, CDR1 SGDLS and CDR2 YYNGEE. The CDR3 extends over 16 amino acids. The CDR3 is CASSLRGGAAGNTIYF. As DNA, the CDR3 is TGTGCCAGCAGCCTACGTGGGGGGGCCGCAGGAAACACCATATATTTT.

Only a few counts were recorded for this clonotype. In nucleotides, the CDR3 is TGCAGCGTTGACGGCGGGACACAAGAGACCCAGTACTTC. Translated: CSVDGGTQETQYF. This chain connects TRBV29-1 to TRBJ2-5; D possibly uses TRBD1 or TRBD2 (6 bases each). Deletions cut 3 bases from V and 2 bases from J, with 10 bases between. CDR1 and CDR2 from the germline V gene are SQVTM and ANQGSEA. CDR3 length equals 13 residues.

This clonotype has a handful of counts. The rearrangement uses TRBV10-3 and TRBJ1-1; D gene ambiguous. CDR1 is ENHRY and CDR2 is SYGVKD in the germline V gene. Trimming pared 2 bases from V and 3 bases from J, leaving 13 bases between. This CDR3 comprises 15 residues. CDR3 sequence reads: CAISEGNWEDTEAFF. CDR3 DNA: TGTGCCATCAGTGAGGGTAATTGGGAGGACACTGAAGCTTTCTTT.

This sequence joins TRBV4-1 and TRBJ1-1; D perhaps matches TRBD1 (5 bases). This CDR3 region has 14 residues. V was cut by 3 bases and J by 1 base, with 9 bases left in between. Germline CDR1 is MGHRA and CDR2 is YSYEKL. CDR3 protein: CASSHYGANTEAFF. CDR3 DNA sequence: TGCGCCAGCAGCCATTACGGGGCGAACACTGAAGCTTTCTTT.

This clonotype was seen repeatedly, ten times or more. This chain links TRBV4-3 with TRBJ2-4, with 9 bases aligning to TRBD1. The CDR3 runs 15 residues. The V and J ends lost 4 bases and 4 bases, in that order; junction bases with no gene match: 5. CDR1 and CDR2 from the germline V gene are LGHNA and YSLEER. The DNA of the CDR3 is TGCGCCAGCAGCCCCGGGACAGGGCGTAAAAACATTCAGTACTTC. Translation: CASSPGTGRKNIQYF.

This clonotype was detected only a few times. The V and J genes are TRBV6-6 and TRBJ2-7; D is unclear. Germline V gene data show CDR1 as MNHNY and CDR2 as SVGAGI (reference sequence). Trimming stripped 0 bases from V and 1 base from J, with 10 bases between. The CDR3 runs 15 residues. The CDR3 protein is CASSYSATPSYEQYF. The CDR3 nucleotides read TGTGCCAGCAGTTACTCGGCTACGCCTTCCTACGAGCAGTACTTC.

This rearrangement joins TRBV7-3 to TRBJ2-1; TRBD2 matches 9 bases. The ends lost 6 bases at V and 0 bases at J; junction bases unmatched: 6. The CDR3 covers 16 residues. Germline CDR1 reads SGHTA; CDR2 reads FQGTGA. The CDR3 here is CASSLVSGSSYNEQFF. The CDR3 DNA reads TGTGCCAGCAGTCTCGTTAGCGGGAGCTCCTACAATGAGCAGTTCTTC.

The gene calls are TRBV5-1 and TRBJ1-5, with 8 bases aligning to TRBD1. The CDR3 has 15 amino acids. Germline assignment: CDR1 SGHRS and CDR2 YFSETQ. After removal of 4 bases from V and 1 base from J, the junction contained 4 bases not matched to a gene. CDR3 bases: TGCGCCAGCAGCCGGACAGGGACCAGCAATCAGCCCCAGCATTTT. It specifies CASSRTGTSNQPQHF.